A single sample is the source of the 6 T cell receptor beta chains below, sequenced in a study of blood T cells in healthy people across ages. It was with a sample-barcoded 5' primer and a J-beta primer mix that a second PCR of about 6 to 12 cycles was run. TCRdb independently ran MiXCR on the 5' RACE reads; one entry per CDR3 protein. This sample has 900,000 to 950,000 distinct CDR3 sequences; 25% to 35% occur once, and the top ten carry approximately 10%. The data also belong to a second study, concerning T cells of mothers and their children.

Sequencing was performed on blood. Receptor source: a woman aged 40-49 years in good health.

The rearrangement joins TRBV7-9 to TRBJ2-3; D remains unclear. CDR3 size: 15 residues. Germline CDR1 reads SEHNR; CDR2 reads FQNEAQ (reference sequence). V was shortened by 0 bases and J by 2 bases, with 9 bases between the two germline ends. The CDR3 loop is CASSLARQTTDTQYF. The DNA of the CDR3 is TGTGCCAGCAGCTTAGCGCGTCAGACCACAGATACGCAGTATTTT.

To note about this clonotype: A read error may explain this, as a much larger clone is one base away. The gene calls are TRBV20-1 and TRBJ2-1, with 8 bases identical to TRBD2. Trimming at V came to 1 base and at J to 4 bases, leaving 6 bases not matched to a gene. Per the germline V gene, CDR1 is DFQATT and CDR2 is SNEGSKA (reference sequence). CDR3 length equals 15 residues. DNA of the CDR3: TGCAGTGCTAGAGTTCGGGAGGGGATTTACAATGAGCAGTTCTTC. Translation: CSARVREGIYNEQFF.

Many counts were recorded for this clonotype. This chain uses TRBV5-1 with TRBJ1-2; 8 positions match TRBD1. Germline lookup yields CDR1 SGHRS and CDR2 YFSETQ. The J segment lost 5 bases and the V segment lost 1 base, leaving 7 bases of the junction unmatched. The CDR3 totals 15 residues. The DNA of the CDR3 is TGCGCCAGCAGCTTGTCCGGGACAGGATCTTATGGCTACACCTTC. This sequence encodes CASSLSGTGSYGYTF.

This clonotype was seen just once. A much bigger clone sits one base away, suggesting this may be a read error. The CDR3 DNA follows: TGCAGCACACTGATTCGGGGGCCATACAATGAGCAGTACTTC. Amino acids: CSTLIRGPYNEQYF. This chain uses TRBV29-1 with TRBJ2-7, with D tentatively TRBD1 or TRBD2 (6 bases each). The CDR3 contains 14 residues. With 8 bases removed from V and 7 bases from J, the gap between germline ends came to 24 bases. Per germline, CDR1 SQVTM and CDR2 ANQGSEA.

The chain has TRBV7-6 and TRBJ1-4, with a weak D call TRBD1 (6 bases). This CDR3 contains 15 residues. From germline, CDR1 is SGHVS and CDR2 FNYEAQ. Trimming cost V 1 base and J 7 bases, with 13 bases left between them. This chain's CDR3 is CASSLDTGTSEKLFF. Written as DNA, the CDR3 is TGTGCCAGCAGCTTAGACACAGGGACGAGTGAAAAACTGTTTTTT.

In DNA form, the CDR3 reads TGTGCCAGCAGAGGTGGGGGGCAAAGATATGGCTACACCTTC. Translating gives CASRGGGQRYGYTF. The gene calls are TRBV2 and TRBJ1-2; a weak D match, TRBD1 (6 bases). This CDR3 has 14 residues. Germline-derived CDR1 and CDR2 are SNHLY and FYNNEI. Trimming took off 6 bases at V and 5 bases at J, with 16 bases between the two ends.